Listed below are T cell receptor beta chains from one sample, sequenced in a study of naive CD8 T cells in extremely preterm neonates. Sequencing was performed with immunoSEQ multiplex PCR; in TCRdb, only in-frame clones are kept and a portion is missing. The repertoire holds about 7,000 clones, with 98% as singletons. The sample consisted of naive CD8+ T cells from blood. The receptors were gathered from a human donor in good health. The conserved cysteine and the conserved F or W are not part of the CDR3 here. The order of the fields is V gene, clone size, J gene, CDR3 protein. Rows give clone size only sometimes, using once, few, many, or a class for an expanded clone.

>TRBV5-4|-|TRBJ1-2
ASSGDIYGYT
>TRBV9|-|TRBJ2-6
ASSVDIRTGGRNAGANVLT
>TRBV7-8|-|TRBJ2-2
ASSPPGTGKTGELF
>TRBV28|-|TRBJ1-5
ASSLRQGGQPQH
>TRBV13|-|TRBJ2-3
ASSLDIGRGTDTQY
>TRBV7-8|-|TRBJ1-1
ASSWGAGGRVGTEAF
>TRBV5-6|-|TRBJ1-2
ASSTYNYGYT
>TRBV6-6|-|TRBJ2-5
ASSYGGGGGRETQY
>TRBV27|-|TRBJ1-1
ASSLRGGVAEAF
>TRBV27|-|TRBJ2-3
ASSSTPYPTDTQY
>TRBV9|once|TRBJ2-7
ASSVSGAGFEQY
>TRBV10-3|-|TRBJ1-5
AISEVRATPYSNQPQH
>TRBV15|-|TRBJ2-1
ATSRAQRGNEQF
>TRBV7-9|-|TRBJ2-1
ASSRSGGEQF
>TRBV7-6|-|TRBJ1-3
ASREGQGAGNTIY
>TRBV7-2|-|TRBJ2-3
ATSAGGTDTQY
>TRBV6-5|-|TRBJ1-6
ASSFETGGNSPLH
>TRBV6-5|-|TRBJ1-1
ASGAGEAF
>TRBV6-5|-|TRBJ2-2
ASSFPRNTGELF
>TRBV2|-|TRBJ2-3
ASSWTPGLRTDTQY
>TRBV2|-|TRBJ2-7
ASRRGQGANEQY
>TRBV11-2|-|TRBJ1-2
ASSSDTGGAYGYT
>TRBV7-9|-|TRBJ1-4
ASPGQPNEKLF
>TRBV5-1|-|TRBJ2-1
ASSLYGTGVNEQF
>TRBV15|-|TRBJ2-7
ATSRDRTVPYEQY
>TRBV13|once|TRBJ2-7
ASSSAGGVYEQY
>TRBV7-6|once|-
ASSHRGLEREQY
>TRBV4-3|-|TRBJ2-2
ASSRKSGTGRAGELF
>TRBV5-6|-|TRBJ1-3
ASSDLLSPGNTIY
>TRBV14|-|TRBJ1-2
ASSHTETNYGYT
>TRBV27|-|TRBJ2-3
ASRGQYPDTQY
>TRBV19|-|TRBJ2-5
ASPLRETQY
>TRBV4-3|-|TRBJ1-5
ASSQDPRANQPQH
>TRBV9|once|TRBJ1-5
ASSADRGNQPQH
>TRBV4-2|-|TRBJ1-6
ASREGTVSNSPLH
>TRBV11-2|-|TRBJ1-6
ASSSPGLGLGSPLH
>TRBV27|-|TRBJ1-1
ASSSVGGSTEAF
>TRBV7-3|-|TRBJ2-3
ASSKGQGATDTQY
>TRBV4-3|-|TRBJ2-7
ASSQDMGSGDEQY
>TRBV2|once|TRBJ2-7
ASSEDRAIGSYEQY
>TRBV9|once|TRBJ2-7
ASSVAGRGDSYEQY
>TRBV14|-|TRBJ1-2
ASSQINPGGYGYT
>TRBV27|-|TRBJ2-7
ASRDLAGGSYEQY
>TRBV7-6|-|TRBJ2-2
ASSFGHANTGELF
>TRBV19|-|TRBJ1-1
ASSIRQGSEAF
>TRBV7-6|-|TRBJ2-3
ASSLGSGGAHTQY